The entry below describes one TCR beta chain. Its antigen is still unknown. The PCR contained 60 Vbeta and 13 Jbeta primers. TCRdb keeps only in-frame clones here, not all; method: immunoSEQ multiplex PCR. The data hold fewer than 150,000 clones, with 65% to 85% observed a single time. V lost 7 bases, J lost 7 bases, and 8 bases stayed unmatched. Germline CDR1 and CDR2: SGHVS and FQNEAQ. The CDR3 runs 14 residues. This specimen comes from a study of cytomegalovirus exposure and HLA in healthy donors. Study-wide findings and caveats: Trimming of TCR beta V- and J-genes showed a link, identified in a later analysis, to a missense DCLRE1C variant. Among immune exposure information, only CMV serostatus was available.

Sequenced: PBMCs. This receptor was obtained from a man aged 45 to 65 in good health and CMV-seronegative. V is TRBV7-8 and J is TRBJ2-1; TRBD1 matches 9 bases. The CDR3 sequence: CASKRTGEWNEQFF. The DNA of the CDR3 is TGTGCCAGCAAGAGGACAGGGGAGTGGAATGAGCAGTTCTTC.